Sequencing of this TCR beta chain was carried out in a study of OX40 agonist ivuxolimab in advanced cancers. As for the study in general: Prior anti-PD-1, anti-PD-L1 or anti-CTLA-4 therapy was allowed; more than 30% had some. Regarding the study as a whole: Among patients with partial responses at 0.1-3.0 mg/kg, clonal expansion was among the lowest. By week 6 at 0.1 to 3.0 mg/kg, blood CD4+ and CD8+ T cells had expanded clonally.

The CDR3 sequence is 14 residues long. Trimming cost V 10 bases and J 0 bases, with 13 bases left between them. CDR1 MNHNY and CDR2 SVGAGI come from the germline V gene (reference sequence). Sequenced by immunoSEQ multiplex PCR; TCRdb stores in-frame clones only, minus some. The repertoire holds about 74,000 clones, almost 85% seen once, with approximately 2.1% in the top ten. About this clone itself: The target antigen is unknown.

Autoimmune disease history or systemic immunosuppression meant exclusion. The gene calls are TRBV6-6 and TRBJ1-5; D might be TRBD1 (5 bases). Here the sequenced sample was CD4+ or CD8+ T cells sorted from blood, taken in a trial of the OX40 agonist ivuxolimab. The sequence came from an adult with an advanced solid tumor such as melanoma, head and neck, liver or kidney cancer. Here the CDR3 reads CAIRDGFSNQPQHF. DNA for the CDR3: TGTGCCATCCGGGACGGGTTTAGCAATCAGCCCCAGCATTTT.